The clone carrying this T cell receptor beta chain appeared a single time. Its antigen remains unknown. The length of the CDR3 is 15 residues. The germline gives CDR1 SGHRS, CDR2 YFSETQ. Trimming cost V 7 bases and J 0 bases, with 17 bases left between them. The sample belongs to a study of OX40 agonist ivuxolimab in advanced cancers. It was autoimmune disease history or systemic immunosuppression that excluded patients. Study-wide points: Expanded peripheral T-cell antigen specificity went undetermined. The study found that CD8+ T cells averaged more expanded clones than CD4+.

Libraries were prepared by immunoSEQ multiplex PCR; TCRdb keeps only in-frame clonotypes and omits some of them. Among approximately 90,000 clones listed, around 88% were seen once. The sample consisted of CD4+ or CD8+ T cells sorted from blood, taken in a trial of the OX40 agonist ivuxolimab. The TCR originated in an adult with an advanced solid tumor such as melanoma, head and neck, liver or kidney cancer. The V gene is TRBV5-1, the J gene TRBJ2-7; D is ambiguous. The CDR3 spells CASRSHSTSSYEQYF. CDR3 DNA: TGCGCCAGCCGGAGCCATAGCACGAGCTCCTACGAGCAGTACTTC.